This T cell receptor (beta chain) originates from a study of T-cell memory formation after mild COVID-19. TCRdb re-called the 5' RACE reads with MiXCR, one entry per CDR3 protein. In the table there are over 95,000 distinct CDR3 sequences, over 20% of which are singletons. Study-wide findings and caveats: That cross-reactive memory joined was suggested by some responding clones appearing in pre-infection memory. Contracting clones from day 15 to 85 showed balanced CD4/CD8; later expanders favored CD4+.

V dropped 3 bases and J dropped 7 bases, with 4 bases sitting between them. In germline, CDR1 is SGHVS, CDR2 FQNEAQ. CDR3 size: 11 residues. Note on this clonotype: What it recognizes is unknown.

This clonotype originated in a man between 18 and 29 years old who had mild COVID-19 (a few samples of this study predate the infection). Cell type and time point are not known. Sequenced: PBMCs or a T cell subset sorted from them (not recorded which). The chain has TRBV7-8 and TRBJ2-4; D unclear. CDR3 DNA sequence: TGTGCCAGCAGCTTCGAGAACATTCAGTACTTC. Translated, it gives CASSFENIQYF.